The rows below give T cell receptor beta chains drawn from one sample of a study of T cell changes during pregnancy in multiple sclerosis. Produced via immunoSEQ multiplex PCR; TCRdb's table is partial and in-frame only. The table includes some 62,000 clones, roughly 90% detected once. Sample: peripheral blood, taken in the second trimester of pregnancy. Every receptor here comes from a female donor in good health, enrolled as a control in a pregnancy study. Both conserved end residues are part of each CDR3. D genes are given only for firm matches. Rows give clone size only sometimes, using once, few, many, or a class for an expanded clone.

j_gene | d_gene | v_gene | abundance | CDR3aa | CDR3nt
TRBJ1-3 | - | TRBV18 | - | CASSPTASGGIGNTIYF | TGTGCCAGCTCACCAACGGCATCTGGGGGCATCGGAAACACCATATATTTT
TRBJ2-1 | TRBD2 | TRBV5-6 | - | CASSAPGAGGLNEQFF | TGTGCCAGCAGCGCCCCCGGGGCGGGGGGGCTCAATGAGCAGTTCTTC
TRBJ2-1 | TRBD2 | TRBV12-5 | - | CASGLRLASIHEQFF | TGTGCTAGTGGTTTGCGACTAGCGTCGATTCATGAGCAGTTCTTC
TRBJ1-6 | - | TRBV11-2 | - | CASSSEGQLRYNSPLHF | TGTGCCAGCAGCTCAGAAGGACAGTTAAGATATAATTCACCCCTCCACTTT
TRBJ1-1 | - | TRBV23-1 | - | CARRQVESEAFF | TGCGCCCGAAGACAGGTTGAGAGTGAAGCTTTCTTT
TRBJ2-7 | TRBD1 | TRBV4-1 | - | CASSQGTGLTYEQYF | TGCGCCAGCAGCCAAGGGACAGGGTTAACCTACGAGCAGTACTTC
TRBJ2-1 | - | TRBV7-2 | - | CASSLHRDNEQFF | TGTGCCAGCAGCTTACACCGCGACAATGAGCAGTTCTTC
TRBJ2-6 | TRBD1 | TRBV7-9 | - | CASSLRGRGQGAGANVLTF | TGTGCCAGCAGCTTAAGGGGGAGAGGACAGGGAGCTGGGGCCAACGTCCTGACTTTC
TRBJ1-1 | TRBD1 | TRBV9 | few | CASSPRTGEVDTEAFF | TGTGCCAGCAGCCCTCGGACAGGGGAGGTCGACACTGAAGCTTTCTTT
TRBJ2-7 | - | TRBV6-6 | - | CASSRKRGISGYEQYF | TGTGCCAGCAGTCGAAAGAGAGGGATTTCGGGCTACGAGCAGTACTTC
TRBJ2-2 | TRBD2 | TRBV11-2 | - | CASTGTRSTGELFF | TGTGCCAGCACCGGGACTAGGTCCACCGGGGAGCTGTTTTTT
TRBJ2-3 | - | TRBV4-3 | once | CASSQGASSTDTQYF | TGCGCCAGCAGCCAGGGCGCGTCTAGCACAGATACGCAGTATTTT
TRBJ2-3 | TRBD2 | TRBV29-1 | - | CSVEEGSGGYTDTQYF | TGCAGCGTTGAAGAAGGTAGCGGGGGTTACACAGATACGCAGTATTTT
TRBJ2-1 | - | TRBV6-1 | - | CASKANSGSYNEQFF | TGTGCCAGCAAGGCGAATAGCGGCTCCTACAATGAGCAGTTCTTC
TRBJ1-1 | - | TRBV6-6 | few | CATLELRQTNTEAFF | TGTGCCACACTCGAATTAAGACAGACGAACACTGAAGCTTTCTTT
TRBJ1-6 | - | TRBV19 | - | CASSAIEGDSPLHF | TGTGCCAGTAGCGCGATAGAAGGGGATTCACCCCTCCACTTT
TRBJ2-1 | TRBD2 | TRBV5-1 | - | CASIPLAGATNEQFF | TGCGCCAGCATCCCCCTAGCGGGAGCTACGAATGAGCAGTTCTTC
TRBJ2-1 | - | TRBV29-1 | - | CSVRLAPGVYNEQFF | TGCAGCGTCCGCCTAGCCCCTGGGGTCTACAATGAGCAGTTCTTC
TRBJ2-7 | - | TRBV2 | - | CARKVQGSYEQYF | TGTGCCAGAAAGGTGCAGGGCTCCTACGAGCAGTACTTC
TRBJ2-5 | - | TRBV27 | - | CASRQGNQETQYF | TGTGCCAGCAGACAGGGAAACCAAGAGACCCAGTACTTC
TRBJ2-1 | TRBD2 | TRBV15 | - | CATSPQRGGRNEQFF | TGTGCCACCAGCCCCCAGCGGGGGGGGAGAAATGAGCAGTTCTTC
TRBJ2-7 | TRBD2 | TRBV15 | - | CATSRDQAAGAYEQYF | TGTGCCACCAGCAGAGACCAGGCAGCGGGAGCCTACGAGCAGTACTTC
TRBJ1-5 | TRBD1 | TRBV6-6 | - | CASSYGGTGNQPQHF | TGTGCCAGCAGTTACGGTGGGACAGGGAATCAGCCCCAGCATTTT
TRBJ1-2 | - | TRBV7-2 | - | CASSLGGGGTYGYTF | TGTGCCAGCAGCTTAGGGGGGGGAGGGACCTATGGCTACACCTTC
TRBJ2-7 | - | TRBV5-1 | - | CASSLNPAEGRYEQYF | TGCGCCAGCAGCTTGAACCCCGCGGAGGGACGATACGAGCAGTACTTC
TRBJ1-3 | - | TRBV18 | - | CASSRYSHSGNTIYF | TGTGCCAGCTCACGGTACAGCCACTCTGGAAACACCATATATTTT